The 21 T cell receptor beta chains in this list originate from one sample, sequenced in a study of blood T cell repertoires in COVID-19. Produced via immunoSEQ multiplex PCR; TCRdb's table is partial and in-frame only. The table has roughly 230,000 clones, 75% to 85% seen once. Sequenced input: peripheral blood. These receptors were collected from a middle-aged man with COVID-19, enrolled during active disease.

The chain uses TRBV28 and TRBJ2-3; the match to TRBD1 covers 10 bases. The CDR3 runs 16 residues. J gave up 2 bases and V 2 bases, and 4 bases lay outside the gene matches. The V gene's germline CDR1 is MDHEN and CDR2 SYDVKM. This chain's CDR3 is CASSLGQGVPTDTQYF. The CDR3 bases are TGTGCCAGCAGTTTAGGACAGGGGGTTCCCACAGATACGCAGTATTTT.

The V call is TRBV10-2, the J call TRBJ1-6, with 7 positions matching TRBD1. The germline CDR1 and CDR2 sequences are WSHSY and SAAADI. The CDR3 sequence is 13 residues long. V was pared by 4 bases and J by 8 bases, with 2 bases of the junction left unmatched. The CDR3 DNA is TGCGCCAGCAGTGGGACAGGAGATTCACCCCTCCACTTT. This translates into CASSGTGDSPLHF.

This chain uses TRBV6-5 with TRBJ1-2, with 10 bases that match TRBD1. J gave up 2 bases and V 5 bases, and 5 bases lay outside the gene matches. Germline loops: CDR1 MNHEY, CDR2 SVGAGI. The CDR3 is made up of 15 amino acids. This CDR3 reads CASSRGQGGNYGYTF. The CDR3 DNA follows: TGTGCCAGCAGTCGAGGACAGGGGGGGAACTATGGCTACACCTTC.

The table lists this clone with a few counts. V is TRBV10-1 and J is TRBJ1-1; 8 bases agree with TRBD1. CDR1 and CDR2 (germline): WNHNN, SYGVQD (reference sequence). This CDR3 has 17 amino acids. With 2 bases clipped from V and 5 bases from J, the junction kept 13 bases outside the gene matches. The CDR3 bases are TGCGCCAGCAGTGAGGGTCAGGGGGCGAGGAAGGGGACTGAAGCTTTCTTT. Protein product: CASSEGQGARKGTEAFF.

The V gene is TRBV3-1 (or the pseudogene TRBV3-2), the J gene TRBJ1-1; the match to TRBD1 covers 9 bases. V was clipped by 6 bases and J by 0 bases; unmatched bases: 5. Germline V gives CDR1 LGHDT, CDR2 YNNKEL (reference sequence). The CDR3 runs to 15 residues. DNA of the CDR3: TGTGCCAGCAGTTACAGGGGGCTCATGAACACTGAAGCTTTCTTT. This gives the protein CASSYRGLMNTEAFF.

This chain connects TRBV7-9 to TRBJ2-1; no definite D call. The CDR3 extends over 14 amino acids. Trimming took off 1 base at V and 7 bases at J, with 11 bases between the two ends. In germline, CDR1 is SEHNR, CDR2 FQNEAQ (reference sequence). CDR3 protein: CASSLVGPWNEQFF. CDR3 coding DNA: TGTGCCAGCAGCTTAGTTGGGCCCTGGAATGAGCAGTTCTTC.

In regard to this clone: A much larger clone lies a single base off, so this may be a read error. For the CDR3, the DNA is TGTGCCAGCAGTTTAGGAGGTAGCAATCAGCCCCAGCATTTT. This sequence encodes CASSLGGSNQPQHF. V usage is TRBV27 and J usage is TRBJ1-5; D gene ambiguous. Trimming removed 2 bases from V and 0 bases from J, with 5 bases in between. The CDR3 runs to 14 residues. Germline-derived CDR1 and CDR2 are MNHEY and SMNVEV (reference sequence).

The CDR3 DNA follows: TGCGCCAGCAGCCAAGGCTTGACAGTAAACTACGAGCAGTACTTC. Translated: CASSQGLTVNYEQYF. The J gene is TRBJ2-7, the V gene TRBV4-1; perhaps TRBD1 as D (5 bases). V was shortened by 1 base and J by 3 bases, with 13 bases between the two germline ends. The CDR3 runs to 15 residues. Germline lookup yields CDR1 MGHRA and CDR2 YSYEKL.

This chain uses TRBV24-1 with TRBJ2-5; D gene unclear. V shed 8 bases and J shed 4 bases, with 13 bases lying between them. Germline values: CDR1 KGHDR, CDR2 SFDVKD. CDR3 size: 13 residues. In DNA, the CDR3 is TGTGCCACCACTTCTGCCAACTTAGAGACCCAGTACTTC. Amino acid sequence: CATTSANLETQYF.

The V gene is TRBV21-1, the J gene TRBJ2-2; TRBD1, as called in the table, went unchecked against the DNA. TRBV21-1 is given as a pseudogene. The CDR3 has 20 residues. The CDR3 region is CASSKVDYRAGPANTGELFF. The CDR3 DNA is TGTGCCAGCAGCAAAGTTGACTACAGGGCAGGGCCGGCGAACACCGGGGAGCTGTTTTTT.

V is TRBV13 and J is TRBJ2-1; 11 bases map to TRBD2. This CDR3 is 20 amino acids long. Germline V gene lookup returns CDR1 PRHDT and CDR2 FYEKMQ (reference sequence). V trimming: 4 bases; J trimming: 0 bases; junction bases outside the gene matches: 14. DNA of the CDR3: TGTGCCAGCAGCTCCCTGCTAGCGGGGGGCATAAGGAGCTCCTACAATGAGCAGTTCTTC. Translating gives CASSSLLAGGIRSSYNEQFF.

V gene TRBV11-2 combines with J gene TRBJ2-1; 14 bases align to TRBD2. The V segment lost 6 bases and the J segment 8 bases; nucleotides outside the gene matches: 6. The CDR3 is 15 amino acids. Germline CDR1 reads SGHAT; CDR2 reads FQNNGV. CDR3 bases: TGTGCCAGCAGTTCCGGGACTAGCGGGGGTGATGAGCAGTTCTTC. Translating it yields CASSSGTSGGDEQFF.

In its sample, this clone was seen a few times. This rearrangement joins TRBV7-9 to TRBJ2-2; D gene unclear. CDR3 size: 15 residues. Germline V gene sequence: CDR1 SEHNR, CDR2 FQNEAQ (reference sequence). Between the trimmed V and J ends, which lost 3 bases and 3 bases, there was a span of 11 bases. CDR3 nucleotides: TGTGCCAGCAGCTTTTTCTTACGGGACACCGGGGAGCTGTTTTTT. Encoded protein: CASSFFLRDTGELFF.

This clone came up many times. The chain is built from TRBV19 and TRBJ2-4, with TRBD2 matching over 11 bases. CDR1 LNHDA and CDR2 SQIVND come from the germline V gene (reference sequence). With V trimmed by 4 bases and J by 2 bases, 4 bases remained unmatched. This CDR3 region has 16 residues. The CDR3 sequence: CASSSTSGGSKNIQYF. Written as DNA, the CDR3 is TGTGCCAGTAGTAGTACTAGCGGGGGTTCCAAAAACATTCAGTACTTC.

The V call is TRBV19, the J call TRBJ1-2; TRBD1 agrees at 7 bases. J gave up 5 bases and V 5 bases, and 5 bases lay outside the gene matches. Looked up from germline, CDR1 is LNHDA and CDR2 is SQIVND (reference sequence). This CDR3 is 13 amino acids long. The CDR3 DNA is TGTGCCAGTAGTGGAGGGGGCTGGTATGGCTACACCTTC. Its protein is CASSGGGWYGYTF.

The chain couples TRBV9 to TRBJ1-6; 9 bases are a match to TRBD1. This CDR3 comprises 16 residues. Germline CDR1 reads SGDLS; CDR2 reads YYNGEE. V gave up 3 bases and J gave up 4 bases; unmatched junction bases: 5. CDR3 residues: CASSGTGDGYNSPLHF. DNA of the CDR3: TGTGCCAGCAGCGGGACAGGGGACGGGTATAATTCACCCCTCCACTTT.

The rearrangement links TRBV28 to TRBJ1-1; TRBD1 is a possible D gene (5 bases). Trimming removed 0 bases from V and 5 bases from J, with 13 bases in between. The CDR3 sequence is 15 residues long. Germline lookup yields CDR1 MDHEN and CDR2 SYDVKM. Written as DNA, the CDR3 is TGTGCCAGCAGTTTATGGACCGGGGGAGATACTGAAGCTTTCTTT. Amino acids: CASSLWTGGDTEAFF.

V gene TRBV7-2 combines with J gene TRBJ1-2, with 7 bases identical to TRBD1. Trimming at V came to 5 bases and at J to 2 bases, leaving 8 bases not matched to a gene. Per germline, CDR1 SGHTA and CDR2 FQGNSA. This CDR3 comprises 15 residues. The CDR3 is CASSIRQGPNYGYTF. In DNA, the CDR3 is TGTGCCAGCAGCATCCGACAGGGTCCGAACTATGGCTACACCTTC.

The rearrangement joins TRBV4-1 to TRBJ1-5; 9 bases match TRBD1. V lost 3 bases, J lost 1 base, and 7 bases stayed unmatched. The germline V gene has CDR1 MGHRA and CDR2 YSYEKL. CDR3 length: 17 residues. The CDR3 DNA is TGCGCCAGCAGCCACCCTTACGGACAGGGGAGCAATCAGCCCCAGCATTTT. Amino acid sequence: CASSHPYGQGSNQPQHF.

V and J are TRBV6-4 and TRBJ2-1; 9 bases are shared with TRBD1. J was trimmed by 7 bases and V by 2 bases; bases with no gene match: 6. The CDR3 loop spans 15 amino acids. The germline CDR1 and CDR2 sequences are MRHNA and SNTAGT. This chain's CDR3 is CASSDPRTGANEQFF. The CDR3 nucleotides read TGTGCCAGCAGTGACCCCAGGACAGGGGCTAATGAGCAGTTCTTC.

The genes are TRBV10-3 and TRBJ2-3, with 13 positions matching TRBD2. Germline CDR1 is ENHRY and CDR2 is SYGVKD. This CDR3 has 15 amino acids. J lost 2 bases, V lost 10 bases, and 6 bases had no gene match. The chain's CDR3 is CATRTSGGDTDTQYF. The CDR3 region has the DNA TGTGCCACCCGGACTAGCGGGGGCGACACAGATACGCAGTATTTT.